This is a list of T cell receptor beta chains from one sample in a study of T cell responses to AZD1222 COVID-19 vaccine. Sequenced by immunoSEQ multiplex PCR; TCRdb stores in-frame clones only, minus some. This sample has approximately 170,000 clones, with 70% to 90% found just once. The sample here was peripheral blood, taken 28 days after the second AZD1222 dose. The receptor source for this set is an adult who received the AZD1222 COVID-19 vaccine. The CDR3 runs from the conserved cysteine through the conserved F or W. Fields, in order: V gene, D gene, J gene, clone size, CDR3 length, CDR3 DNA, CDR3 protein. D genes are given only for firm matches. Only part of the rows carry a size: once, few, many, or a class if the clone is expanded.

v_gene: TRBV5-8
d_gene: TRBD2
j_gene: TRBJ2-3
abundance: few
len: 15
CDR3nt: TGTGCCAGCACCCTGACTAGCGGGGGGTCGGATACGCAGTATTTT
CDR3aa: CASTLTSGGSDTQYF

v_gene: TRBV7-9
d_gene: .
j_gene: TRBJ2-7
abundance: .
len: 14
CDR3nt: TGTGCCAGCAGCACCCTAGGGAGTATCGGAGAGCAGTACTTC
CDR3aa: CASSTLGSIGEQYF

v_gene: TRBV9
d_gene: .
j_gene: TRBJ1-2
abundance: once
len: 15
CDR3nt: TGTGCCAGCAGCGTAGCTCCTGGAGCTAACTATGGCTACACCTTC
CDR3aa: CASSVAPGANYGYTF

v_gene: TRBV9
d_gene: TRBD2
j_gene: TRBJ2-3
abundance: .
len: 16
CDR3nt: TGTGCCAGCAGCGTAAGAGCGGGGGACTCCACAGATACGCAGTATTTT
CDR3aa: CASSVRAGDSTDTQYF

v_gene: TRBV6-5
d_gene: TRBD2
j_gene: TRBJ2-7
abundance: .
len: 14
CDR3nt: TGTGCCAGCAGTCGACTAGCGGGGGTCTACGAGCAGTACTTC
CDR3aa: CASSRLAGVYEQYF

v_gene: TRBV7-2
d_gene: TRBD1
j_gene: TRBJ2-7
abundance: once
len: 18
CDR3nt: TGTGCCAGCAGCTTAGGGGACAGGGATTCGTTACACTCCTACGAGCAGTACTTC
CDR3aa: CASSLGDRDSLHSYEQYF

v_gene: TRBV20-1
d_gene: .
j_gene: TRBJ1-2
abundance: .
len: 12
CDR3nt: TGCAGTGCTAGTGCAGCTAACTATGGCTACACCTTC
CDR3aa: CSASAANYGYTF

v_gene: TRBV19
d_gene: TRBD1
j_gene: TRBJ1-4
abundance: .
len: 16
CDR3nt: TGTGCCAGTAGTACACCGGGACAGGCAACTAATGAAAAACTGTTTTTT
CDR3aa: CASSTPGQATNEKLFF

v_gene: TRBV12-5
d_gene: TRBD1
j_gene: TRBJ1-1
abundance: .
len: 14
CDR3nt: TGTGCTAGTGGTTCGGGACAGGGAGGCACTGAAGCTTTCTTT
CDR3aa: CASGSGQGGTEAFF

v_gene: TRBV5-1
d_gene: .
j_gene: TRBJ1-2
abundance: .
len: 15
CDR3nt: TGCGCCAGCAGCTTGGACGGCAGTTCTAACTATGGCTACACCTTC
CDR3aa: CASSLDGSSNYGYTF

v_gene: TRBV19
d_gene: .
j_gene: TRBJ2-6
abundance: .
len: 15
CDR3nt: TGTGCCAGTAGTACAGGAAGCTCTGGGGCCAACGTCCTGACTTTC
CDR3aa: CASSTGSSGANVLTF

v_gene: TRBV7-8
d_gene: .
j_gene: TRBJ2-5
abundance: few
len: 15
CDR3nt: TGTGCCAGCAGCGTCCGCCCCGGACAACAAGAGACCCAGTACTTC
CDR3aa: CASSVRPGQQETQYF

v_gene: TRBV27
d_gene: TRBD2
j_gene: TRBJ2-7
abundance: few
len: 15
CDR3nt: TGTGCCAGCAGGTCCGCGGGGGGCTACCTCAACGAGCAGTACTTC
CDR3aa: CASRSAGGYLNEQYF

v_gene: TRBV14
d_gene: .
j_gene: TRBJ1-6
abundance: .
len: 16
CDR3nt: TGTGCCAGCAGCCAAGAATTCCCGGGGTTCGGATCACCCCTCCACTTT
CDR3aa: CASSQEFPGFGSPLHF

v_gene: TRBV3-1/TRBV3-2
d_gene: TRBD2
j_gene: TRBJ2-1
abundance: .
len: 15
CDR3nt: TGTGCCAGCAGCCGAGGGCCTAGCGGGGAGAGTGAGCAGTTCTTC
CDR3aa: CASSRGPSGESEQFF

v_gene: TRBV4-3
d_gene: .
j_gene: TRBJ1-1
abundance: .
len: 17
CDR3nt: TGCGCCAGCAGCCAAGCTACAGGAGTACTTACGAACACTGAAGCTTTCTTT
CDR3aa: CASSQATGVLTNTEAFF

v_gene: TRBV30
d_gene: .
j_gene: TRBJ2-7
abundance: .
len: 12
CDR3nt: TGTGCCTGGAGTGTATCGGGCGGCCGAAAGTACTTC
CDR3aa: CAWSVSGGRKYF

v_gene: TRBV5-1
d_gene: .
j_gene: TRBJ1-5
abundance: .
len: 13
CDR3nt: TGCGCCAGCAGCTTATCGACAGACCAGCCCCAGCATTTT
CDR3aa: CASSLSTDQPQHF

v_gene: TRBV6-5
d_gene: TRBD1
j_gene: TRBJ2-2
abundance: .
len: 14
CDR3nt: TGTGCCAGCAGTCGGGACAGGGGTGCCGGGGAGCTGTTTTTT
CDR3aa: CASSRDRGAGELFF

v_gene: TRBV9
d_gene: .
j_gene: TRBJ1-2
abundance: few
len: 17
CDR3nt: TGTGCCAGCAGCGTAATGGGTTGGGCAGGGGATAACTATGGCTACACCTTC
CDR3aa: CASSVMGWAGDNYGYTF

v_gene: TRBV4-1
d_gene: .
j_gene: TRBJ2-4
abundance: .
len: 17
CDR3nt: TGCGCCAGCAGCCAAGAGTCGGAGGCCAGGCCCAGGGACATTCAGTACTTC
CDR3aa: CASSQESEARPRDIQYF

v_gene: TRBV28
d_gene: .
j_gene: TRBJ1-6
abundance: .
len: 11
CDR3nt: TGTGCCAGCAGTCATGACGGACCCGTCCACTTT
CDR3aa: CASSHDGPVHF

v_gene: TRBV19
d_gene: .
j_gene: TRBJ2-7
abundance: .
len: 13
CDR3nt: TGTGCCAGTAGTATAGGAAGTCCCTACGAGCAGTACTTC
CDR3aa: CASSIGSPYEQYF

v_gene: TRBV6-5
d_gene: TRBD1
j_gene: TRBJ1-1
abundance: .
len: 13
CDR3nt: TGTGCCAGCATCGACAGGGCGGACACTGAAGCTTTCTTT
CDR3aa: CASIDRADTEAFF

v_gene: TRBV4-2
d_gene: TRBD2
j_gene: TRBJ2-3
abundance: .
len: 14
CDR3nt: TGTGCCAGCAGCATAAGCGGGGGAACAGATACGCAGTATTTT
CDR3aa: CASSISGGTDTQYF

v_gene: TRBV12-3/TRBV12-4
d_gene: .
j_gene: TRBJ1-2
abundance: once
len: 12
CDR3nt: TGTGCCAGCAGTTTTCGGGAAAGTGGCTACACCTTC
CDR3aa: CASSFRESGYTF

v_gene: TRBV4-2
d_gene: TRBD1
j_gene: TRBJ1-1
abundance: .
len: 16
CDR3nt: TGTGCCAGCAGCCTGGAATTAACAGGGGGCGCGACTGAAGCTTTCTTT
CDR3aa: CASSLELTGGATEAFF

v_gene: TRBV7-2
d_gene: .
j_gene: TRBJ2-7
abundance: .
len: 15
CDR3nt: TGTGCCAGCAGCTTAAGTACAGCAACAGCCTACGAGCAGTACTTC
CDR3aa: CASSLSTATAYEQYF

v_gene: TRBV3-1/TRBV3-2
d_gene: TRBD1
j_gene: TRBJ1-5
abundance: .
len: 14
CDR3nt: TGTGCCAGCAGCTCGCAGGGGGCTGGGCAGCCCCAGCATTTT
CDR3aa: CASSSQGAGQPQHF

v_gene: TRBV6-1
d_gene: .
j_gene: TRBJ2-3
abundance: .
len: 15
CDR3nt: TGTGCCAGCAGTGAAGCATTGGGGGGAGAGGATACGCAGTATTTT
CDR3aa: CASSEALGGEDTQYF

v_gene: TRBV11-2
d_gene: TRBD1
j_gene: TRBJ1-1
abundance: .
len: 13
CDR3nt: TGTGCCAGCAGCCTCACACAGGGGCCAGGACAACTCTTT
CDR3aa: CASSLTQGPGQLF

v_gene: TRBV9
d_gene: .
j_gene: TRBJ1-5
abundance: .
len: 16
CDR3nt: TGTGCCAGCAGCGTAGGATCATCAGACTTTGATCAGCCCCAGCATTTT
CDR3aa: CASSVGSSDFDQPQHF

v_gene: TRBV11-2
d_gene: TRBD1
j_gene: TRBJ1-1
abundance: .
len: 14
CDR3nt: TGTGCCAGCAGCTCCAGACAGGGGATTACTGAAGCTTTCTTT
CDR3aa: CASSSRQGITEAFF